The source of this TCR beta chain is a study of cytomegalovirus exposure and HLA in healthy donors. General study findings and limits: A later analysis found most CMV-associated TCR beta chains apparently HLA-restricted.

As for this clone: What it recognizes is unknown.

It was with 60 Vbeta and 13 Jbeta primers that the PCR ran. Profiling relied on immunoSEQ multiplex PCR, and the TCRdb table lists in-frame clones only, not all of them. The sample holds 150,000 to 200,000 clones; approximately 85% are singletons and the top ten take about 1.8%. Germline-derived CDR1 and CDR2 are SGHTA and FQGNSA. CDR3 length: 15 amino acids. V was trimmed by 1 base and J by 0 bases, leaving 7 bases between them. Donors were ostensibly healthy at sampling, although undocumented immune exposures were probable. This clonotype was sampled from a man in his late teens or twenties in good health and CMV-seronegative. Sequencing used PBMCs. This chain links TRBV7-2 with TRBJ1-5, with D possibly TRBD1 on 6 matching bases. The CDR3 protein is CASSLEQGSNQPQHF. The CDR3, as DNA: TGTGCCAGCAGCTTAGAACAGGGTAGCAATCAGCCCCAGCATTTT.